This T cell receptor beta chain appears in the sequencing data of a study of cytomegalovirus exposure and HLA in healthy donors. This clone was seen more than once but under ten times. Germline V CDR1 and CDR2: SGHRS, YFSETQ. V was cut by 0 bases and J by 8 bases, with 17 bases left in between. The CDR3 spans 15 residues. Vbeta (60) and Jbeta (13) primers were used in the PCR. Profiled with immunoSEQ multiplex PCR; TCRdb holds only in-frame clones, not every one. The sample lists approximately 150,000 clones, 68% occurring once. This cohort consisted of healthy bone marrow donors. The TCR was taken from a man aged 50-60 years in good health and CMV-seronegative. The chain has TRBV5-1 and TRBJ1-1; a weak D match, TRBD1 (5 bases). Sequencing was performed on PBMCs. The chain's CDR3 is CASSLDWSAGGEAFF. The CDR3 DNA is TGCGCCAGCAGCTTGGATTGGAGCGCGGGGGGGGAAGCTTTCTTT.